The 20 T cell receptor beta chains below come from one sample, sequenced in a study of control samples from healthy donors and cancer patients. Data came from immunoSEQ multiplex PCR; TCRdb stores just in-frame clones and leaves some out. Of about 60,000 clones in the sample, 88% were seen once. Sequenced material: blood. These TCRs come from a man in his forties or fifties in good health.

The chain employs TRBV6-5 and TRBJ1-3, with D unclear. This CDR3 region has 15 residues. The germline V gene encodes CDR1 MNHEY and CDR2 SVGAGI. V dropped 5 bases and J dropped 1 base, with 12 bases sitting between them. CDR3: CASSRAGDSGNTIYF. The CDR3 DNA follows: TGTGCCAGCAGTCGGGCCGGAGATTCTGGAAACACCATATATTTT.

This chain connects TRBV7-2 to TRBJ1-2, with 12 bases fitting TRBD1. The length of the CDR3 is 15 residues. CDR1 is SGHTA and CDR2 is FQGNSA in the germline V gene. Trimming took 4 bases from V and 4 from J; bases not matched to a gene: 4. CDR3 bases: TGTGCCAGCAGCTCGGGACAGGGGGCGGCCTATGGCTACACCTTC. Translated: CASSSGQGAAYGYTF. The variable domain in full, completed from reference TRBV7-2 and TRBJ1-2, reads GAGVSQSPSNKVTEKGKDVELRCDPISGHTALYWYRQSLGQGLEFLIYFQGNSAPDKSGLPSDRFSAERTGGSVSTLTIQRTQQEDSAVYLCASSSGQGAAYGYTFGSGTRLTVV.

The CDR3 coding sequence is TGTGCCAGCCGGACAGGGGGGGAAGATACGCAGTATTTT. It translates to CASRTGGEDTQYF. The chain joins TRBV2 to TRBJ2-3, with TRBD1 matching over 10 bases. The germline V gene encodes CDR1 SNHLY and CDR2 FYNNEI. J was trimmed by 5 bases and V by 8 bases; bases with no gene match: 4. CDR3 size: 13 residues.

The chain has TRBV21-1 and TRBJ2-7. TRBV21-1 is a pseudogene locus. The CDR3 is 16 residues long. CDR3 loop: CASKKRVGDPPYEQYF. The CDR3 DNA is TGTGCCAGCAAAAAAAGGGTTGGGGACCCCCCTTACGAGCAGTACTTC.

This clone has just one count. The rearrangement joins TRBV24-1 to TRBJ1-2, with a weak D call TRBD1 (6 bases). Looked up from germline, CDR1 is KGHDR and CDR2 is SFDVKD. The CDR3 is 15 amino acids. Trimming took off 3 bases at V and 6 bases at J, with 16 bases between the two ends. CDR3 loop: CATSDPSDSPNGYTF. CDR3 bases: TGTGCCACCAGTGATCCCTCGGACAGCCCGAATGGCTACACCTTC.

This rearrangement joins TRBV28 to TRBJ2-5, with TRBD1 matching 8 bases. The length of the CDR3 is 14 residues. The germline V gene encodes CDR1 MDHEN and CDR2 SYDVKM. Trimming took 6 bases from V and 5 from J; bases not matched to a gene: 8. CDR3 nucleotide sequence: TGTGCCAGCAGACTACAGGGGGGAGGCGAGACCCAGTACTTC. It encodes CASRLQGGGETQYF. The variable domain in full, completed from reference TRBV28 and TRBJ2-5, reads DVKVTQSSRYLVKRTGEKVFLECVQDMDHENMFWYRQDPGLGLRLIYFSYDVKMKEKGDIPEGYSVSREKKERFSLILESASTNQTSMYLCASRLQGGGETQYFGPGTRLLVL.

This clone was picked up a small number of times. The V and J genes are TRBV4-3 and TRBJ2-7, with 9 bases identical to TRBD2. This CDR3 is built from 14 residues. J lost 5 bases, V lost 5 bases, and 7 bases had no gene match. Germline assignment: CDR1 LGHNA and CDR2 YSLEER. The DNA of the CDR3 is TGCGCCAGCAGCTTTAGCGGGAGCCTTAACGAGCAGTACTTC. Its protein product is CASSFSGSLNEQYF.

This clone was counted a single time. The rearrangement links TRBV30 to TRBJ1-2, with D perhaps TRBD1 (5 bases). The V end was cut by 2 bases, the J end by 7 bases, with 17 bases between. The CDR3 runs 14 residues. Germline V gene lookup returns CDR1 GTSNPN and CDR2 SVGIG (reference sequence). The CDR3 DNA sequence: TGTGCCTGGAGTATTTCAGGGTACATCGCTGGCTACACCTTC. Translated, it gives CAWSISGYIAGYTF.

The table lists this clone with a few counts. The V gene is TRBV7-8, the J gene TRBJ2-7, with TRBD2 matching over 7 bases. Per germline, CDR1 SGHVS and CDR2 FQNEAQ. The CDR3 has 15 residues. V lost 1 base and J lost 9; bases outside the gene matches: 12. CDR3 sequence reads: CASSLEGGHRGVQYF. DNA for the CDR3: TGTGCCAGCAGCTTAGAAGGCGGGCATCGGGGGGTGCAGTACTTC.

The chain combines TRBV3-1 (or the pseudogene TRBV3-2) with TRBJ1-2; D unclear. Germline values: CDR1 LGHDT, CDR2 YNNKEL (reference sequence). Trimming shortened V by 6 bases and J by 1 base, and 21 bases separated the two germline ends. The CDR3 extends over 17 amino acids. The CDR3 sequence is CASREYEWTTGNYGYTF. The CDR3 region has the DNA TGTGCCAGCAGGGAATACGAGTGGACTACCGGTAACTATGGCTACACCTTC.

This chain connects TRBV7-8 to TRBJ2-7, with D unresolved. The germline gives CDR1 SGHVS, CDR2 FQNEAQ. Trimming left V 0 bases short and J 0 bases short, with 6 bases between. The CDR3 length is 14 residues. The CDR3 nucleotides are TGTGCCAGCAGCTTAGCTTTCAGCTCCTACGAGCAGTACTTC. This sequence encodes CASSLAFSSYEQYF.

This sequence joins TRBV7-8 and TRBJ1-1; TRBD1 aligns across 9 bases. The trim removed 5 bases at V and 0 bases at J, leaving 4 bases unmatched. The CDR3 contains 15 residues. The germline V gene encodes CDR1 SGHVS and CDR2 FQNEAQ. The CDR3 sequence is CASSVRTGVNTEAFF. CDR3 in DNA: TGTGCCAGCAGCGTCAGGACAGGGGTGAACACTGAAGCTTTCTTT. Full variable domain (outside the CDR3, taken from reference TRBV7-8 and TRBJ1-1): GAGVSQSPRYKVAKRGQDVALRCDPISGHVSLFWYQQALGQGPEFLTYFQNEAQLDKSGLPSDRFFAERPEGSVSTLKIQRTQQEDSAVYLCASSVRTGVNTEAFFGQGTRLTVV.

This clone was detected only a few times. This chain joins TRBV28 and TRBJ2-1, with 10 bases fitting TRBD2. V gave up 3 bases and J gave up 8 bases; unmatched junction bases: 13. This CDR3 spans 17 amino acids. Germline V gene sequence: CDR1 MDHEN, CDR2 SYDVKM. The CDR3 DNA follows: TGTGCCAGCAGTTTTTACAGGTCTAGCGGGAGTCAGTATGAGCAGTTCTTC. As protein: CASSFYRSSGSQYEQFF.

V and J are TRBV11-3 and TRBJ2-5; the D gene is possibly TRBD2 (5 bases). The V gene lost 4 bases and the J gene lost 5 bases, with 11 bases spanning the gap. This CDR3 has 13 residues. Germline values: CDR1 SGHNT, CDR2 YENEEA. The CDR3 nucleotides read TGTGCCAGCAGCTCACGGGATCCGGAGACCCAGTACTTC. Translation gives CASSSRDPETQYF.

The chain combines TRBV27 with TRBJ2-3; TRBD2 aligns across 7 bases. The CDR3 length is 19 residues. The ends lost 2 bases at V and 0 bases at J; junction bases unmatched: 14. CDR1 and CDR2 from the germline V gene are MNHEY and SMNVEV (reference sequence). CDR3 in DNA: TGTGCCAGCAGTTTAGATCGAGGTTGGGGAGGGGCTAGCACAGATACGCAGTATTTT. This sequence encodes CASSLDRGWGGASTDTQYF.

V and J are TRBV10-3 and TRBJ2-7; TRBD1 matches at 8 bases. Trimming took 1 base from V and 0 from J; bases not matched to a gene: 5. The CDR3 consists of 16 residues. Germline-derived CDR1 and CDR2 are ENHRY and SYGVKD. The CDR3 sequence is CAISEFGQGVSYEQYF. DNA of the CDR3: TGTGCCATCAGTGAGTTCGGACAGGGAGTCTCCTACGAGCAGTACTTC.

V and J are TRBV10-2 and TRBJ1-1, with a possible D match to TRBD1 (6 bases). The CDR3 extends over 13 amino acids. V lost 8 bases and J 5 bases, leaving 15 bases between the germline ends. Per the germline V gene, CDR1 is WSHSY and CDR2 is SAAADI. The CDR3 sequence: CASWREGDTEAFF. In nucleotides, the CDR3 is TGCGCCAGCTGGAGGGAGGGGGATACTGAAGCTTTCTTT.

There are a few counts of this clone. The V and J genes are TRBV7-9 and TRBJ2-1; the D is unclear. Trimming shortened V by 1 base and J by 8 bases, and 6 bases separated the two germline ends. CDR1 is SEHNR, CDR2 FQNEAQ, per germline (reference sequence). CDR3 length equals 12 residues. This chain's CDR3 is CASSLDPDEQFF. Here the CDR3 DNA reads TGTGCCAGCAGCTTAGATCCGGATGAGCAGTTCTTC.

This chain uses TRBV4-1 with TRBJ2-5; TRBD1 agrees at 8 bases. The germline V gene encodes CDR1 MGHRA and CDR2 YSYEKL. The V gene end was trimmed by 0 bases and the J gene end by 5 bases; junction bases not matched to a gene: 8. The CDR3 extends over 16 amino acids. The CDR3, as DNA: TGCGCCAGCAGCCAAGACATAGCAGGGGGCTTGGAGACCCAGTACTTC. It is translated as CASSQDIAGGLETQYF.

V and J are TRBV12-1 and TRBJ2-1; the D call of TRBD2 is as the table states it, not checked on the DNA. TRBV12-1 is classified as a pseudogene. The CDR3 extends over 15 amino acids. Here the CDR3 reads CASSRGLAGNNEQFF. CDR3 DNA: TGTGCCAGCAGCCGGGGCCTAGCGGGCAACAATGAGCAGTTCTTC.